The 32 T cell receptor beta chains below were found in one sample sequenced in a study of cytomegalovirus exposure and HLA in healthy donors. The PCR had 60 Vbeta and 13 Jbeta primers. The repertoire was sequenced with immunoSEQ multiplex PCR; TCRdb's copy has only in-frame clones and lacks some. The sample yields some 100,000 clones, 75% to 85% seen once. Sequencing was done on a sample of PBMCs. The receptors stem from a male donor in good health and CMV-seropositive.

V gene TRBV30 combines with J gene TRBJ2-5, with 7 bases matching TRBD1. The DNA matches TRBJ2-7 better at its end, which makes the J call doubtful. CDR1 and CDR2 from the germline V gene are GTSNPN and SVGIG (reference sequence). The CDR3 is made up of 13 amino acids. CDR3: CAWSPDRLYEQYF. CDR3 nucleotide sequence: TGTGCCTGGAGTCCGGACAGGTTATACGAGCAGTACTTC.

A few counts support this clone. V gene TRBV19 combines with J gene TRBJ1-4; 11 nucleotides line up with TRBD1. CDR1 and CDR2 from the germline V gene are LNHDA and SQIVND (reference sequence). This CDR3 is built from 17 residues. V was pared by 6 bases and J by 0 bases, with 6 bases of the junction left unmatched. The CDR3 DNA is TGTGCCAGTAGCTGGCCGGGACAGGGGGCAACTAATGAAAAACTGTTTTTT. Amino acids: CASSWPGQGATNEKLFF. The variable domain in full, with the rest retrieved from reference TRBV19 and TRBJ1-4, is DGGITQSPKYLFRKEGQNVTLSCEQNLNHDAMYWYRQDPGQGLRLIYYSQIVNDFQKGDIAEGYSVSREKKESFPLTVTSAQKNPTAFYLCASSWPGQGATNEKLFFGSGTQLSVL.

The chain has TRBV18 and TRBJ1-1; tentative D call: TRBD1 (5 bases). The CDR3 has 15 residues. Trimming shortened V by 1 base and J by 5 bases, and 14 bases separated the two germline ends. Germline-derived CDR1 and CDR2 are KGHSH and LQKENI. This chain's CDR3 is CASSPLAGLETEAFF. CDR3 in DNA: TGTGCCAGCTCACCACTAGCAGGGCTTGAAACTGAAGCTTTCTTT.

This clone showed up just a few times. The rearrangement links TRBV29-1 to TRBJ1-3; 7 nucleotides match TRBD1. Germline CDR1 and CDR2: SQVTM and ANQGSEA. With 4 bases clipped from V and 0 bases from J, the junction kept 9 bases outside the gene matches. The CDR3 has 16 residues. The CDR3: CSVAGKQGSSGNTIYF. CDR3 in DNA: TGCAGCGTTGCGGGGAAACAGGGGTCCTCTGGAAACACCATATATTTT.

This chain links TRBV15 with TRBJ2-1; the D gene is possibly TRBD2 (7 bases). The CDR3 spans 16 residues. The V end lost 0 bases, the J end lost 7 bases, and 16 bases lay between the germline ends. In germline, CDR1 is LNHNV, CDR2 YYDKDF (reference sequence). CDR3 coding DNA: TGTGCCACCAGCAGAGATCGGGGGGCCACCGGTAATGAGCAGTTCTTC. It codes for CATSRDRGATGNEQFF.

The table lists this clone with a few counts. The CDR3 is CASSERQGFGQPQHF. The CDR3 DNA reads TGTGCCAGCAGTGAGAGACAGGGGTTTGGACAGCCCCAGCATTTT. The chain recombines TRBV6-1 with TRBJ1-5; 8 bases match TRBD1. Germline CDR1 and CDR2: MNHNS and SASEGT. V shed 3 bases, J shed 7 bases, and the junction held 8 bases outside the gene matches. The CDR3 sequence is 15 residues long.

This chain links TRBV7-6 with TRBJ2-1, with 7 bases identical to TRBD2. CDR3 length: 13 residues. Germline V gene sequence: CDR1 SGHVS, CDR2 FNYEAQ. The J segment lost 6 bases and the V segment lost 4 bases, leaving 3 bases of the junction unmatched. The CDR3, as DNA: TGTGCCAGCAGCTGGACTAGATCCAATGAGCAGTTCTTC. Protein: CASSWTRSNEQFF.

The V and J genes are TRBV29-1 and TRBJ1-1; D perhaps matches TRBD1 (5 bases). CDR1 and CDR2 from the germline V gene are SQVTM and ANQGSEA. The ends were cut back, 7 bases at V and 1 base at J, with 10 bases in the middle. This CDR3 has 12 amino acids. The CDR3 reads CSAERGNTEAFF. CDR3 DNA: TGCAGCGCCGAAAGGGGGAACACTGAAGCTTTCTTT.

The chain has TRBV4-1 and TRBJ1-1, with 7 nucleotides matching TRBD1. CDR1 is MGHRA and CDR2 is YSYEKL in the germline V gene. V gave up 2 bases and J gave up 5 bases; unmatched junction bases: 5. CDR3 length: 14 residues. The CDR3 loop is CASSQKGAQTEAFF. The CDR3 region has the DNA TGCGCCAGCAGCCAAAAGGGGGCGCAGACTGAAGCTTTCTTT.

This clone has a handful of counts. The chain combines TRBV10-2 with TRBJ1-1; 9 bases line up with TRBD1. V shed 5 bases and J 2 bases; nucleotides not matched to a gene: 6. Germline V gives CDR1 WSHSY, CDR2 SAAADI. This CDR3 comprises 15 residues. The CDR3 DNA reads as TGCGCCAGCAGTTTCCCGGGACAGGGTAACACTGAAGCTTTCTTT. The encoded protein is CASSFPGQGNTEAFF.

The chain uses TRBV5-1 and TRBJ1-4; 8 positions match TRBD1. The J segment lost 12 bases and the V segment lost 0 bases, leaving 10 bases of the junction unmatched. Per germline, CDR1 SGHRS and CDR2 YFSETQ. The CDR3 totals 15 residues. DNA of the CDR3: TGCGCCAGCAGCTTGGCCCAGGGGGCTGGTATGGAACTGTTTTTT. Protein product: CASSLAQGAGMELFF.

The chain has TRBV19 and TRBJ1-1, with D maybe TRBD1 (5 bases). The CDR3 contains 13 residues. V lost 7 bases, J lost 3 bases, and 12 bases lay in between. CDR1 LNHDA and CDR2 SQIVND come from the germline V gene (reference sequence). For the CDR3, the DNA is TGTGCCAGTACCCTGGACACCTACACTGAAGCTTTCTTT. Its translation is CASTLDTYTEAFF.

In DNA, the CDR3 is TGCGCCAGCAGTCGTCCGGGACTAGCGGGTTACAATGAGCAGTTCTTC. Translated: CASSRPGLAGYNEQFF. The V gene is TRBV10-1, the J gene TRBJ2-1, with 12 nucleotides matching TRBD2. Germline V CDR1 and CDR2: WNHNN, SYGVQD (reference sequence). The CDR3 sequence is 16 residues long. The ends lost 5 bases at V and 4 bases at J; junction bases unmatched: 6.

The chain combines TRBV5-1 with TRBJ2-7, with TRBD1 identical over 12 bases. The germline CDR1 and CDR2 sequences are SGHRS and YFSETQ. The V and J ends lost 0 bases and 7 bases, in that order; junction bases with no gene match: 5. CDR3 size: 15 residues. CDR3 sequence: CASSLDGTGGREQYF. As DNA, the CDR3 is TGCGCCAGCAGCTTGGACGGGACAGGGGGCCGGGAGCAGTACTTC.

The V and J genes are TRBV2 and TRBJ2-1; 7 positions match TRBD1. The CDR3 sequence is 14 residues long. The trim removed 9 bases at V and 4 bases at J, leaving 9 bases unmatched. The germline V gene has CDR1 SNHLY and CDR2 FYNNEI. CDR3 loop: CASQRQGSYNEQFF. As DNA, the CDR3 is TGTGCCAGTCAAAGACAGGGCTCTTACAATGAGCAGTTCTTC. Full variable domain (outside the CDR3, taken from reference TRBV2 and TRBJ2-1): EPEVTQTPSHQVTQMGQEVILRCVPISNHLYFYWYRQILGQKVEFLVSFYNNEISEKSEIFDDQFSVERPDGSNFTLKIRSTKLEDSAMYFCASQRQGSYNEQFFGPGTRLTVL.

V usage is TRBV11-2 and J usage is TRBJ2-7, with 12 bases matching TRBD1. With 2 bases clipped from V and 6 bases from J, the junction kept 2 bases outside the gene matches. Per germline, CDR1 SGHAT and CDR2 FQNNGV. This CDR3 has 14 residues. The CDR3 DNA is TGTGCCAGCAGCTTACGGGACAGGGGGCTCGAGCAGTACTTC. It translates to CASSLRDRGLEQYF.

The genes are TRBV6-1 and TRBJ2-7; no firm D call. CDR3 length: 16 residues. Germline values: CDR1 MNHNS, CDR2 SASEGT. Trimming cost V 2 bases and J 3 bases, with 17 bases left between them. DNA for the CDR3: TGTGCCAGCAGTGAATTAGAACCCCCGGCGGTCTACGAGCAGTACTTC. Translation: CASSELEPPAVYEQYF.

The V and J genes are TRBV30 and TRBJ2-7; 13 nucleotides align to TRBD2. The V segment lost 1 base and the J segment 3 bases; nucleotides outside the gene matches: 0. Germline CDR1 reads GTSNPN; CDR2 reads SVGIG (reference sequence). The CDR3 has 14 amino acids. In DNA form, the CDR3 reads TGTGCCTGGAGTGGACTAGCGGGGGGCTACGAGCAGTACTTC. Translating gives CAWSGLAGGYEQYF.

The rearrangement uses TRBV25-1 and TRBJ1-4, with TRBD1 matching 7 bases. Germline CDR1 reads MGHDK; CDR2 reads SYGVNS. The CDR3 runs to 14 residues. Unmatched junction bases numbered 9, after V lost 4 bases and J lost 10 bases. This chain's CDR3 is CASSGQGSSGKLFF. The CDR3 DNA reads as TGTGCCAGCAGTGGACAGGGTAGTTCTGGAAAACTGTTTTTT.

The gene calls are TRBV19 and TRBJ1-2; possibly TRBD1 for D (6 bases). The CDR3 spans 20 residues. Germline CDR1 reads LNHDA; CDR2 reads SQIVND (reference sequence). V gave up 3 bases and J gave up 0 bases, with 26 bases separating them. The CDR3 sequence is CASSMMALPGHRNTNYGYTF. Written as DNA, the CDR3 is TGTGCCAGTAGTATGATGGCCCTACCGGGACACCGAAACACTAACTATGGCTACACCTTC. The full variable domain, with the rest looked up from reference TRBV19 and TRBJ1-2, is DGGITQSPKYLFRKEGQNVTLSCEQNLNHDAMYWYRQDPGQGLRLIYYSQIVNDFQKGDIAEGYSVSREKKESFPLTVTSAQKNPTAFYLCASSMMALPGHRNTNYGYTFGSGTRLTVV.

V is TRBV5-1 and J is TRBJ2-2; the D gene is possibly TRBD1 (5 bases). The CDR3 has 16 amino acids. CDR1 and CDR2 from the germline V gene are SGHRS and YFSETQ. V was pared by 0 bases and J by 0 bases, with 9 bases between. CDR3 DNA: TGCGCCAGCAGCTTGGTGACAGCCTCGAACACCGGGGAGCTGTTTTTT. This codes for CASSLVTASNTGELFF.

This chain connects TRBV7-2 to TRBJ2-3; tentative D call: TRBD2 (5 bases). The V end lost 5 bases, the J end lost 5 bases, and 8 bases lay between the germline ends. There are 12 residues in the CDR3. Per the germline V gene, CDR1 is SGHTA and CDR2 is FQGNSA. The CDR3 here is CASSRGVDTQYF. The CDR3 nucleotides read TGTGCCAGCAGCCGGGGAGTAGATACGCAGTATTTT.

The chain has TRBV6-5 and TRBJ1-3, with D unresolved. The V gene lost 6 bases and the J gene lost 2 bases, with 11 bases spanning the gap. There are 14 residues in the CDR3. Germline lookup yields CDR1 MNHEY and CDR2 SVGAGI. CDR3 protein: CASSRDTAGNTIYF. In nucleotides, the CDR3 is TGTGCCAGCAGCCGTGATACGGCTGGAAACACCATATATTTT.

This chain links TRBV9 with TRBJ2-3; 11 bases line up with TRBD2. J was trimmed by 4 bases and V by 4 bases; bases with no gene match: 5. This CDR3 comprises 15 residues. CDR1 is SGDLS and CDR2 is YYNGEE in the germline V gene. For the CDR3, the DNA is TGTGCCAGCAGCCCAGAGGGACTAGCGGCAGATACGCAGTATTTT. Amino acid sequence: CASSPEGLAADTQYF.

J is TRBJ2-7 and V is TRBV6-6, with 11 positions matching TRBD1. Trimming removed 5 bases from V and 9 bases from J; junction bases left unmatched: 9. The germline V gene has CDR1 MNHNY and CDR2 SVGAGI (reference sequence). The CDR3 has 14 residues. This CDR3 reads CASSVLGQGARQYF. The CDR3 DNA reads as TGTGCCAGCAGTGTTCTCGGACAGGGGGCAAGGCAGTACTTC.

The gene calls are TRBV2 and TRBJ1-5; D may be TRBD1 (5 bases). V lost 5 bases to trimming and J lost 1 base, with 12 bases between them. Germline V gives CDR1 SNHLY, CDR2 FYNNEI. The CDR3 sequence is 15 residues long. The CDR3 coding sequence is TGTGCCAGCAGTCGGGAGACAGTCAGCAATCAGCCCCAGCATTTT. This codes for CASSRETVSNQPQHF.

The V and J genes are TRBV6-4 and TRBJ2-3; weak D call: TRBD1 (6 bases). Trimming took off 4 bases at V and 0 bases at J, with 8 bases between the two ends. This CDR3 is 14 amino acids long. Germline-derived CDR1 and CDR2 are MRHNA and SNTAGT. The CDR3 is CASSVTGSTDTQYF. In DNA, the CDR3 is TGTGCCAGCAGTGTTACAGGGAGCACAGATACGCAGTATTTT.

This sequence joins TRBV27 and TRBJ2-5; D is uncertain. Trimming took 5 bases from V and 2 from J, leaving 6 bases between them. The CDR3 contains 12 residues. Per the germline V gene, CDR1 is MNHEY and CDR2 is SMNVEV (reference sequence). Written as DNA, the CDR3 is TGTGCCAGCAGTCGAACACAAGAGACCCAGTACTTC. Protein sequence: CASSRTQETQYF.

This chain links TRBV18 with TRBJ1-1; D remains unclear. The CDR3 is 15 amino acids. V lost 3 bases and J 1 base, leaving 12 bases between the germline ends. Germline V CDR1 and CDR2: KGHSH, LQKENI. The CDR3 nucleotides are TGTGCCAGCTCACCCATGGAGGGTTGGAACACTGAAGCTTTCTTT. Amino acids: CASSPMEGWNTEAFF. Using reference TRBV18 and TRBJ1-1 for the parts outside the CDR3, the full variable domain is NAGVMQNPRHLVRRRGQEARLRCSPMKGHSHVYWYRQLPEEGLKFMVYLQKENIIDESGMPKERFSAEFPKEGPSILRIQQVVRGDSAAYFCASSPMEGWNTEAFFGQGTRLTVV.

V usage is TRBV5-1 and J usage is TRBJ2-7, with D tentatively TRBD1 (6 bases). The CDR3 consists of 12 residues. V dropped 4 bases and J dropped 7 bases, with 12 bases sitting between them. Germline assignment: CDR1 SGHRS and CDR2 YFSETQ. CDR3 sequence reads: CASSPDRLEQYF. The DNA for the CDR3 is TGCGCCAGCAGCCCCGACAGGTTAGAGCAGTACTTC. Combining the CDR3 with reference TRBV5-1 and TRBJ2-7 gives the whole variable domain KAGVTQTPRYLIKTRGQQVTLSCSPISGHRSVSWYQQTPGQGLQFLFEYFSETQRNKGNFPGRFSGRQFSNSRSEMNVSTLELGDSALYLCASSPDRLEQYFGPGTRLTVT.

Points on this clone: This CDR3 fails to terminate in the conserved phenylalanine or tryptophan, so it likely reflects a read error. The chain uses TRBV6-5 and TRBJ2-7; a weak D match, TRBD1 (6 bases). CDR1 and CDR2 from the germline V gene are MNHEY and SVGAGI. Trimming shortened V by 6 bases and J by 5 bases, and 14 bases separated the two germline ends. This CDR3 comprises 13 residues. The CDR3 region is CASRSGVQHEQYL. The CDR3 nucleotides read TGTGCCAGCAGGTCAGGGGTTCAACACGAGCAGTACCTC.

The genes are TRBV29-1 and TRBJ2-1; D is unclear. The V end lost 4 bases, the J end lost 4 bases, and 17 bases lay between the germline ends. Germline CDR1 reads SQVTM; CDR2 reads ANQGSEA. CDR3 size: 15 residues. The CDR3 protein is CSVASMEPNYNEQFF. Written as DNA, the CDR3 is TGCAGCGTTGCGTCAATGGAGCCGAATTACAATGAGCAGTTCTTC.